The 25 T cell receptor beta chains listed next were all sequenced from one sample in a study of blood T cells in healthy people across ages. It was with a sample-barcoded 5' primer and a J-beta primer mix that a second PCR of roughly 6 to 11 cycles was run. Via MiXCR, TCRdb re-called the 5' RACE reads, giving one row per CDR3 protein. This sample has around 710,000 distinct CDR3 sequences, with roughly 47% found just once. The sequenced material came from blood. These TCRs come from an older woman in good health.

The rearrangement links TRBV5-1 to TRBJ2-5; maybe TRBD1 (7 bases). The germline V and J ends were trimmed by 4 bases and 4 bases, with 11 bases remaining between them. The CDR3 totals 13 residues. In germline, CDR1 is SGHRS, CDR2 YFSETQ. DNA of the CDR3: TGCGCCAGCAGCGGAGGGACAGTAGAGACCCAGTACTTC. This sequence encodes CASSGGTVETQYF.

The chain's CDR3 is CASSEYRASGRTTDTQYF. CDR3 nucleotides: TGTGCCAGCAGTGAATATAGGGCTAGCGGGAGGACGACAGATACGCAGTATTTT. J is TRBJ2-3 and V is TRBV6-1, with 11 bases lining up with TRBD2. This CDR3 is 18 amino acids long. Germline trimming cut 2 bases from V and 3 bases from J; bases unmatched to any gene: 10. Per the germline V gene, CDR1 is MNHNS and CDR2 is SASEGT.

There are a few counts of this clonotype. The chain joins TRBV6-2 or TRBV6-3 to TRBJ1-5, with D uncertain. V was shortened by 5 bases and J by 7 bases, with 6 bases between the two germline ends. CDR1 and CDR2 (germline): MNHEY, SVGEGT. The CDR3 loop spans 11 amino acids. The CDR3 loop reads CASSKGQPQHF. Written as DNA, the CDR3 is TGTGCCAGCAGTAAGGGACAGCCCCAGCATTTT.

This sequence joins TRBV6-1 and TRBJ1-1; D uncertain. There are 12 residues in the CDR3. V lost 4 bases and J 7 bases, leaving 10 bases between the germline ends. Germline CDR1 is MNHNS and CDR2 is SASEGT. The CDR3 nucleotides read TGTGCCAGCAGTGCGAGGGTGATTGAAGCTTTCTTT. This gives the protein CASSARVIEAFF.

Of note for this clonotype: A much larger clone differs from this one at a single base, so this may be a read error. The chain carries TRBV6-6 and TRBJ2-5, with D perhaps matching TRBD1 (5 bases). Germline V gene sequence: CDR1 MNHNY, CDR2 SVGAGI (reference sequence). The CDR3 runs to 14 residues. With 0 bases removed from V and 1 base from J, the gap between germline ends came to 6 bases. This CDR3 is CASSYSTAQETQYF. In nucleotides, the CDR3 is TGTGCCAGCAGTTACTCGACAGCCCAAGAGACCCAGTACTTC.

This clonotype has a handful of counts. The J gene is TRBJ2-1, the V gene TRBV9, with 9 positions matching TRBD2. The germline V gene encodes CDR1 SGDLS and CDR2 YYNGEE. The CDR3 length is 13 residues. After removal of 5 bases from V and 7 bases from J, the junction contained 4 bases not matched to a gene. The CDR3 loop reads CASRGTSRNEQFF. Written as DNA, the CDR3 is TGTGCCAGCAGGGGGACTAGCCGTAATGAGCAGTTCTTC.

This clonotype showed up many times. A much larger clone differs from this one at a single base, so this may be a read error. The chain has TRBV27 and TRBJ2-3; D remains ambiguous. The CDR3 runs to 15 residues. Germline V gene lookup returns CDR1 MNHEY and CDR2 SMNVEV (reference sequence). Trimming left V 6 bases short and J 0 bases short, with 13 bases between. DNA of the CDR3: TGTGCCAGCAGATTACAAGGCACTAGCACAGATACGCAGTATTTT. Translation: CASRLQGTSTDTQYF.

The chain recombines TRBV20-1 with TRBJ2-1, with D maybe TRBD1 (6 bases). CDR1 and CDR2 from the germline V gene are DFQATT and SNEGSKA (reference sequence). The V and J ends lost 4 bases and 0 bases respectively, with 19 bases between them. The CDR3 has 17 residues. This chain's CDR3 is CSAKVPSGTSSYNEQFF. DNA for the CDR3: TGCAGTGCTAAGGTTCCATCCGGGACAAGCTCCTACAATGAGCAGTTCTTC.

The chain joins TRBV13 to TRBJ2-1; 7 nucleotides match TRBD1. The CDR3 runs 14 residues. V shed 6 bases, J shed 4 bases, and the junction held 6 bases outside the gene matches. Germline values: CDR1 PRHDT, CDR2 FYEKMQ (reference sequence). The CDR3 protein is CASSVRTGYNEQFF. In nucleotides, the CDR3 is TGTGCCAGCAGTGTCAGGACAGGATACAATGAGCAGTTCTTC.

The CDR3 nucleotides read TGTGCCAGCAGTTTCTGGACAGGGAGGCAGCCCCAGCATTTT. This gives the protein CASSFWTGRQPQHF. The chain is built from TRBV12-3 or TRBV12-4 and TRBJ1-5; 8 bases map to TRBD1. CDR3 length equals 14 residues. With 3 bases clipped from V and 7 bases from J, the junction kept 5 bases outside the gene matches.

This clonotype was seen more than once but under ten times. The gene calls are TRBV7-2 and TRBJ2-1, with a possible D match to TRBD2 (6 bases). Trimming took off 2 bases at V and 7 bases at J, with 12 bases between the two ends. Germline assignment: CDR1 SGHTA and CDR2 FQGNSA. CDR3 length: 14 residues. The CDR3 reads CASSLSGLGNEQFF. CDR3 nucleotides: TGTGCCAGCAGCTTAAGCGGGCTGGGGAATGAGCAGTTCTTC. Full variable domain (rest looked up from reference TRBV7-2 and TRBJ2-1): GAGVSQSPSNKVTEKGKDVELRCDPISGHTALYWYRQSLGQGLEFLIYFQGNSAPDKSGLPSDRFSAERTGGSVSTLTIQRTQQEDSAVYLCASSLSGLGNEQFFGPGTRLTVL.

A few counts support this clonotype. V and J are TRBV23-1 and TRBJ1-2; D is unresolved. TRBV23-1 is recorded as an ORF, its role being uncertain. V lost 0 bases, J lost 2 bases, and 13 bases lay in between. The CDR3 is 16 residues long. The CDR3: CASSQSGPGGNYGYTF. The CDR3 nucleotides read TGCGCCAGCAGTCAATCGGGTCCGGGAGGGAACTATGGCTACACCTTC.

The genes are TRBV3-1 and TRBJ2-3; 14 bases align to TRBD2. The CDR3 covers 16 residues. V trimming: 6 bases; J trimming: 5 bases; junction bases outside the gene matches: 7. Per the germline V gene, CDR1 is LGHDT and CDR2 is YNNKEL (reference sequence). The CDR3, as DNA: TGTGCCAGCAGACTAGGACTAGCGGGGGGAAAAGATACGCAGTATTTT. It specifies CASRLGLAGGKDTQYF.

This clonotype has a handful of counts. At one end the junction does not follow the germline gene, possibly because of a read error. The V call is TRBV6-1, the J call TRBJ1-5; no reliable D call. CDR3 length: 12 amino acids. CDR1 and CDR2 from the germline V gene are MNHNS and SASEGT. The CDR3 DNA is TGTGCCAGCCGTGAAAACAATCAGCCCCAGCATTTT. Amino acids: CASRENNQPQHF.

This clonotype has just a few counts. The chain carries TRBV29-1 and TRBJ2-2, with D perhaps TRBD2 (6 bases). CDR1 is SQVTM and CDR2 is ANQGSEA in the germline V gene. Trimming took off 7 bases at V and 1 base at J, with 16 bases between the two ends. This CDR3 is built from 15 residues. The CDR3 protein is CSGGNEVMNTGELFF. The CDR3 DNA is TGCAGCGGCGGGAACGAAGTGATGAACACCGGGGAGCTGTTTTTT.

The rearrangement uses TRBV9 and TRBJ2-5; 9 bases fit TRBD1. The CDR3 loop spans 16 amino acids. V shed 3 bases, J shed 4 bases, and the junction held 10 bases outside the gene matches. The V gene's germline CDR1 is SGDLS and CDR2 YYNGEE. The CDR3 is CASSAYTGTGIETQYF. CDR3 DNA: TGTGCCAGCAGCGCTTATACCGGGACAGGGATAGAGACCCAGTACTTC.

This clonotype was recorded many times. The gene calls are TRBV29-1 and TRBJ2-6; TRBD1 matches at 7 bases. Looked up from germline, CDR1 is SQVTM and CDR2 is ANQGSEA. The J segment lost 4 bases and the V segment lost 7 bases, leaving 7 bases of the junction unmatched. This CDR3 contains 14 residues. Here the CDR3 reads CSANTGAGANVLTF. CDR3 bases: TGCAGCGCCAATACAGGGGCCGGGGCCAACGTCCTGACTTTC.

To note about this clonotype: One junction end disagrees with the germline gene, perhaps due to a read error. DNA for the CDR3: TGCGCCAGCAGCTTATCTGGGACTAGCGGGGGAACAGATACGCCGTATTTT. Residues: CASSLSGTSGGTDTPYF. V is TRBV5-1 and J is TRBJ2-3; TRBD2 aligns across 14 bases. Germline assignment: CDR1 SGHRS and CDR2 YFSETQ. The CDR3 is 17 residues long. Combining the CDR3 with reference TRBV5-1 and TRBJ2-3 gives the whole variable domain KAGVTQTPRYLIKTRGQQVTLSCSPISGHRSVSWYQQTPGQGLQFLFEYFSETQRNKGNFPGRFSGRQFSNSRSEMNVSTLELGDSALYLCASSLSGTSGGTDTPYFGPGTRLTVL.

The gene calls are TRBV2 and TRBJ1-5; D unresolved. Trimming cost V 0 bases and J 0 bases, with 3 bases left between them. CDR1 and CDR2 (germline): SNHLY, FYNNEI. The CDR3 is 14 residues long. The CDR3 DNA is TGTGCCAGCAGTGAAGCAGATAGCAATCAGCCCCAGCATTTT. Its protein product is CASSEADSNQPQHF. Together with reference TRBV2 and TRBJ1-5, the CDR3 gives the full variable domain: EPEVTQTPSHQVTQMGQEVILRCVPISNHLYFYWYRQILGQKVEFLVSFYNNEISEKSEIFDDQFSVERPDGSNFTLKIRSTKLEDSAMYFCASSEADSNQPQHFGDGTRLSIL.

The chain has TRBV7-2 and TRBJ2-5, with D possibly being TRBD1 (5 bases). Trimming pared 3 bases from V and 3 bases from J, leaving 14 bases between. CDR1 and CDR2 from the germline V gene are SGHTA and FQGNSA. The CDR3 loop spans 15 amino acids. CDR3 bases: TGTGCCAGCAGCTTTCAGGGCCTTGGGAAAGAGACCCAGTACTTC. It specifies CASSFQGLGKETQYF.

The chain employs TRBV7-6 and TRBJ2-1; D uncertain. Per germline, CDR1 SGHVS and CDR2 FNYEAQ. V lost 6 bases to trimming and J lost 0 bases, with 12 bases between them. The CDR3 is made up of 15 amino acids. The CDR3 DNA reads TGTGCCAGCAGTCAACGGGTTACCTCCTACAATGAGCAGTTCTTC. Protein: CASSQRVTSYNEQFF.

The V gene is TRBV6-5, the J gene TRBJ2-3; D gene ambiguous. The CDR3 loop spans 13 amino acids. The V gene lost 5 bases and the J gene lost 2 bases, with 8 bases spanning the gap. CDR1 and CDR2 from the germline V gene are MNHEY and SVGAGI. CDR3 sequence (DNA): TGTGCCAGCAGTCCCGCTACCACAGATACGCAGTATTTT. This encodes CASSPATTDTQYF.

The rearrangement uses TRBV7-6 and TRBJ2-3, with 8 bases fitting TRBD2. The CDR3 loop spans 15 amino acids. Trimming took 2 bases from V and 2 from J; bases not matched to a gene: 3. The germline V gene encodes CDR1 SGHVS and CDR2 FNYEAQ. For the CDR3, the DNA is TGTGCCAGCAGCTTAACCGGGGGGGCCACAGATACGCAGTATTTT. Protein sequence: CASSLTGGATDTQYF.

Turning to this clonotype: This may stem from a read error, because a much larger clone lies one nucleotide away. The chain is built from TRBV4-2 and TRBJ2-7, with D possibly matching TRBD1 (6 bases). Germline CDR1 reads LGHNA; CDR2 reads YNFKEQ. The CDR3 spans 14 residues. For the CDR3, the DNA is TGTGCCGGCAGCCAGGGGTACAAGCTCTACGAGCAGTACTTC. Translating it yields CAGSQGYKLYEQYF.

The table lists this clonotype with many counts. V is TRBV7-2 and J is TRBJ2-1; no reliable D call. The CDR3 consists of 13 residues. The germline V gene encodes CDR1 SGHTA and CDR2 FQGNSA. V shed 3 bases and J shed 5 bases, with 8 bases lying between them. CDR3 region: CASSFKGNNEQFF. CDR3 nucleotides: TGTGCCAGCAGCTTTAAGGGTAACAATGAGCAGTTCTTC.